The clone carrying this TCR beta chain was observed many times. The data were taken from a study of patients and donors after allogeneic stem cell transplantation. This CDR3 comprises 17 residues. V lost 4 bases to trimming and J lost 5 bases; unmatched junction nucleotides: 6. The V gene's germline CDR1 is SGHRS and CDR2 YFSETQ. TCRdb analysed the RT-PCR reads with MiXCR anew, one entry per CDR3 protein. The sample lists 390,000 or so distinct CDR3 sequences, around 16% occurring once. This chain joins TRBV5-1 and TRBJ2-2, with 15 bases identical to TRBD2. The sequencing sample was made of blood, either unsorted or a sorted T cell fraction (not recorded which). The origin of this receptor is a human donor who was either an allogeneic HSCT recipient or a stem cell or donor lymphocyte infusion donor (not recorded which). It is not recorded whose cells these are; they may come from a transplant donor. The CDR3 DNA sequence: TGCGCCAGCAGCAAAGGGACTAGCGGGAGGAAGACCGGGGAGCTGTTTTTT. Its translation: CASSKGTSGRKTGELFF. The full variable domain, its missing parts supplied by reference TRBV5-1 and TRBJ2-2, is KAGVTQTPRYLIKTRGQQVTLSCSPISGHRSVSWYQQTPGQGLQFLFEYFSETQRNKGNFPGRFSGRQFSNSRSEMNVSTLELGDSALYLCASSKGTSGRKTGELFFGEGSRLTVL.